A single TCR beta chain is shown here with its context. This record belongs to a study of blood T cell repertoires in COVID-19. Across the whole study: T cells, B-cell-depleted T cells, or PBMCs supplied cDNA or gDNA.

TCRdb keeps only in-frame clones here, not all; method: immunoSEQ multiplex PCR. The sample lists approximately 180,000 clones, roughly 76% occurring once. The specimen sequenced was peripheral blood. This receptor was identified in an elderly woman with COVID-19, enrolled during active disease.

CDR3 nucleotide sequence: TGTGCCAGTAGTGCAGCAGGGGCGCGGGGCTACACCTTC. Protein product: CASSAAGARGYTF. The gene calls are TRBV19 and TRBJ1-2; D may be TRBD1 (6 bases). The germline V and J ends were trimmed by 5 bases and 8 bases, with 15 bases remaining between them. Germline CDR1 reads LNHDA; CDR2 reads SQIVND (reference sequence). CDR3 length: 13 residues.